Shown below are 9 T cell receptor beta chains from a single sample sequenced in a study of blood T cell repertoires in COVID-19. Clones were sequenced by immunoSEQ multiplex PCR, and TCRdb holds only the in-frame ones, with some missing. This sample has around 63,000 clones; around 82% occur once, and the top ten carry roughly 7%. Sequenced: peripheral blood. These receptors were collected from a man between 60 and 70 years old with acute or convalescent COVID-19.

J is TRBJ2-2 and V is TRBV14; D might be TRBD2 (5 bases). The CDR3 length is 15 residues. V dropped 1 base and J dropped 6 bases, with 12 bases sitting between them. Germline CDR1 reads SGHDN; CDR2 reads FVKESK. In nucleotides, the CDR3 is TGTGCCAGCAGCCAAGCCCTTGCGGGCGCCGGGGAGCTGTTTTTT. Its translation: CASSQALAGAGELFF.

This clone was recorded only once. The chain recombines TRBV5-1 with TRBJ1-6; D might be TRBD1 (6 bases). Trimming shortened V by 4 bases and J by 5 bases, and 13 bases separated the two germline ends. Germline assignment: CDR1 SGHRS and CDR2 YFSETQ. This CDR3 has 15 amino acids. The CDR3 protein is CASSRNRVNNSPLHF. As DNA, the CDR3 is TGCGCCAGCAGCCGCAACAGGGTCAATAATTCACCCCTCCACTTT.

The chain couples TRBV9 to TRBJ2-5, with TRBD2 matching over 10 bases. This CDR3 region has 14 residues. CDR1 SGDLS and CDR2 YYNGEE come from the germline V gene. V was clipped by 5 bases and J by 3 bases; unmatched bases: 4. CDR3 protein: CASRRGLAEETQYF. The CDR3 nucleotides read TGTGCCAGCAGGAGAGGACTAGCGGAAGAGACCCAGTACTTC.

This clone was counted once. The rearrangement uses TRBV5-1 and TRBJ2-5; 8 bases agree with TRBD2. From germline, CDR1 is SGHRS and CDR2 YFSETQ. The trim removed 4 bases at V and 2 bases at J, leaving 4 bases unmatched. The CDR3 extends over 14 amino acids. The CDR3 bases are TGCGCCAGCAGCGCCGGGACTAGGCAAGAGACCCAGTACTTC. Residues: CASSAGTRQETQYF.

Points on this clone: A read error may account for a junction end that differs from germline. The same CDR3 also results from other DNA sequences found in this sample. This sequence joins TRBV5-1 and TRBJ1-2; 8 positions agree with TRBD1. Germline CDR1 reads SGHRS; CDR2 reads YFSETQ. This CDR3 region has 13 residues. The CDR3 sequence: CASSLDRDYGYTF. In DNA form, the CDR3 reads TGCGCCAGCAGTTTGGACAGGGACTATGGCTACACCTTC.

This clone was found once. The chain recombines TRBV6-6 with TRBJ2-7, with a possible D match to TRBD2 (7 bases). In germline, CDR1 is MNHNY, CDR2 SVGAGI (reference sequence). V was trimmed by 3 bases and J by 5 bases, leaving 17 bases between them. The CDR3 runs 15 residues. CDR3 residues: CASSYVRGGSDEQYF. CDR3 sequence (DNA): TGTGCCAGCAGTTATGTGAGGGGGGGCTCGGACGAGCAGTACTTC.

V is TRBV9 and J is TRBJ2-3; 7 bases map to TRBD2. The CDR3 runs 17 residues. Germline values: CDR1 SGDLS, CDR2 YYNGEE. V was clipped by 1 base and J by 4 bases; unmatched bases: 12. In DNA, the CDR3 is TGTGCCAGCAGCGTATCGCCGTCGTACGGGAGGCCAGATACGCAGTATTTT. It translates to CASSVSPSYGRPDTQYF.

The genes are TRBV6-5 and TRBJ2-7; D might be TRBD1 (6 bases). Germline V gene data show CDR1 as MNHEY and CDR2 as SVGAGI. CDR3 size: 16 residues. The ends were cut back, 2 bases at V and 1 base at J, with 15 bases in the middle. CDR3 sequence (DNA): TGTGCCAGCAGTTACGCGGTACCCGGGACATCCTACGAGCAGTACTTC. Translation gives CASSYAVPGTSYEQYF.

This clone has just one count. This sequence joins TRBV30 and TRBJ2-7; 10 bases line up with TRBD1. J was trimmed by 6 bases and V by 1 base; bases with no gene match: 3. The CDR3 extends over 13 amino acids. Looked up from germline, CDR1 is GTSNPN and CDR2 is SVGIG (reference sequence). CDR3 residues: CAWSGQGAGEQYF. CDR3 DNA: TGTGCCTGGAGTGGACAGGGGGCGGGCGAGCAGTACTTC.